This TCR beta chain was sequenced for a study of T cells in women clearing cervical HPV infection. Details on this clone: The read terminates 3 residues before the CDR3 end, so the remaining end is supplied by the germline J gene.

The V gene end was trimmed by 7 bases and the J gene end by 2 bases; junction bases not matched to a gene: 8. Germline-derived CDR1 and CDR2 are LNHDA and SQIVND (reference sequence). The CDR3 sequence is 15 residues long. Genomic DNA, averaging roughly 1,200 ng per sample, yielded TCR beta CDR3 via immunoSEQ. Clones were read by immunoSEQ multiplex PCR, and TCRdb kept only the in-frame ones, dropping some. This repertoire includes 35,000 to 50,000 clones. The TCR comes from a woman between 18 and 69 years old with a cervical HPV16 infection that either progressed to CIN3+ or cleared (not recorded which). The rearrangement uses TRBV19 and TRBJ2-7, with 10 bases matching TRBD1. Sequenced input: blood buffy coat. This CDR3 is CASTPGQGVPYEQYF. Incomplete CDR3 DNA: TGTGCCAGTACCCCTGGACAGGGGGTCCCCTACGAG.